These T cell receptor beta chains were read from a single sample in a study of T cells in localized non-small cell lung cancer. Measured with immunoSEQ multiplex PCR; TCRdb has only the in-frame clones, and not every one. Found here are tens of thousands of clones, 92% of them singletons; the top ten hold about 4.4%. The sample was peripheral blood mononuclear cells, taken before any cancer treatment. These receptors all stem from a woman aged 40-70 years with stage III lung adenocarcinoma. Both conserved end residues are trimmed from each CDR3. The order of the fields is J gene, V gene, clone size, CDR3 protein. Rows may omit the clone size; those that give it use once, few, many or a size class.

j_call: TRBJ2-2; v_call: TRBV19; clone_size: .; cdr3_aa: ASRTGGPNTGELF
j_call: TRBJ2-7; v_call: TRBV21-1; clone_size: .; cdr3_aa: ASSNQRGRGTYEQY
j_call: TRBJ2-7; v_call: TRBV18; clone_size: .; cdr3_aa: ASSPREGQGEQY
j_call: TRBJ2-1; v_call: TRBV4-2; clone_size: .; cdr3_aa: ASSQGKGRNEQF
j_call: TRBJ2-5; v_call: TRBV6-5; clone_size: .; cdr3_aa: ASSKLGETQY
j_call: TRBJ2-3; v_call: TRBV18; clone_size: once; cdr3_aa: ASSPPPSGGVTDTQY
j_call: TRBJ1-1; v_call: TRBV28; clone_size: .; cdr3_aa: ASSLDPRTGGRAF
j_call: TRBJ2-1; v_call: TRBV5-8; clone_size: .; cdr3_aa: ASSLPPLEGNEQF
j_call: TRBJ2-3; v_call: TRBV5-4; clone_size: .; cdr3_aa: ASSFGTSGSTDTQY
j_call: TRBJ2-2; v_call: TRBV10-2; clone_size: .; cdr3_aa: ATRTGFTGELF
j_call: TRBJ1-1; v_call: TRBV7-9; clone_size: .; cdr3_aa: ASRPGGLNTEAF
j_call: TRBJ1-5; v_call: TRBV6-1; clone_size: .; cdr3_aa: ASNSHRSSNQPQH
j_call: TRBJ2-3; v_call: TRBV28; clone_size: .; cdr3_aa: ASSPPQVATDTQY
j_call: TRBJ2-2; v_call: TRBV2; clone_size: .; cdr3_aa: ASSGGVPGELF
j_call: TRBJ1-2; v_call: TRBV11-2; clone_size: .; cdr3_aa: ASSFGTNYGYT
j_call: TRBJ1-2; v_call: TRBV5-1; clone_size: few; cdr3_aa: ASSLGGTNYGYT
j_call: TRBJ1-1; v_call: TRBV5-1; clone_size: .; cdr3_aa: ASSLTDTNTEAF
j_call: TRBJ2-1; v_call: TRBV28; clone_size: .; cdr3_aa: ASSLVGNEQF
j_call: TRBJ2-7; v_call: TRBV27; clone_size: .; cdr3_aa: ASSFHKDAYEQY
j_call: TRBJ1-5; v_call: TRBV11-3; clone_size: .; cdr3_aa: ALGVTGVYQPQH
j_call: TRBJ2-1; v_call: TRBV7-2; clone_size: .; cdr3_aa: ASSAGLAYEQF
j_call: TRBJ1-2; v_call: TRBV10-3; clone_size: .; cdr3_aa: AIKGAAGYGYT
j_call: TRBJ1-6; v_call: TRBV6-5; clone_size: .; cdr3_aa: ASSYMGRGSPLH
j_call: TRBJ1-2; v_call: TRBV5-1; clone_size: .; cdr3_aa: ASSFFASETGYGYT
j_call: TRBJ1-3; v_call: TRBV5-8; clone_size: .; cdr3_aa: ASSSDGGTIY